This T cell receptor beta chain was obtained from a study of T cell responses to AZD1222 COVID-19 vaccine. General study findings and limits: Baseline testing showed seropositivity in only a handful of AZD1222 recipients. Donors were chiefly white British, with a greater number of females, and clonal diversity was perhaps underestimated.

Generated by immunoSEQ multiplex PCR, the TCRdb table keeps only in-frame clones and is missing some. The sample lists about 200,000 clones; 90% to 95% were seen once. With regard to this clone: Its specificity is unknown.

This CDR3 has 13 amino acids. Deletions cut 2 bases from V and 9 bases from J, with 11 bases between. Germline-derived CDR1 and CDR2 are KGHSH and LQKENI. This chain links TRBV18 with TRBJ1-5; no firm D call. Material: peripheral blood, obtained 28 days after the second dose of the MenACWY control vaccine. The clonotype was recovered from an adult who received the MenACWY meningococcal vaccine as a control. CDR3 nucleotides: TGTGCCAGCTCACCAATTCAGCGGTCGCCCCAGCATTTT. It translates to CASSPIQRSPQHF.